This T cell receptor (beta chain) was identified in a study of T cell repertoires in cytomegalovirus infection. Study background: Public TCR beta signature analysis indicated the presence of both CMV infection and matching HLA type.

TCRdb analysed the reads with MiXCR anew, one entry per CDR3 protein. The repertoire holds 650,000 to 900,000 distinct CDR3 sequences, with around 29% as singletons. As to this clonotype: What it recognizes is unknown.

This clonotype was obtained from a human donor in good health (CMV status not recorded). Some clones in this sample may be carry-over from other donors' samples. The sequenced sample was cultured CD8+ T cells from PBMCs, obtained from culture after CMV antigen stimulation.

The CDR3 loop is CASSQGRATDEKLFF. The CDR3 bases are TGCGCCAGCAGCCAAGGGAGGGCGACGGATGAAAAACTGTTTTTT. The V gene is TRBV4-1, the J gene TRBJ1-4; D is unclear. The CDR3 sequence is 15 residues long. Between the trimmed V and J ends, which lost 1 base and 6 bases, there was a span of 12 bases. CDR1 is MGHRA and CDR2 is YSYEKL in the germline V gene.